A selection of T cell receptor beta chains follows, all from one sample in a study of cytomegalovirus exposure and HLA in healthy donors. This table comes from immunoSEQ multiplex PCR, and its TCRdb copy is limited to in-frame clones, with some not included. The top ten hold around 0.4% of the sample, which has about 200,000 clones, more than 75% seen once. Sequencing was done on a sample of PBMCs. Receptor source: a male donor in good health and CMV-seropositive. Each CDR3 is given with its conserved first and last residue. The D gene is left open where the match is weak. A row's size may be missing; if present it is once, few, many or a size class.

d_gene	v_gene	abundance	j_gene	len	CDR3aa	CDR3nt
-	TRBV11-1	-	TRBJ1-1	13	CASSLGRNTEAFF	TGTGCCAGCAGCTTAGGGAGGAACACTGAAGCTTTCTTT
TRBD1	TRBV11-2	-	TRBJ1-2	14	CASSFVGQGSGYTF	TGTGCCAGCAGCTTCGTCGGACAGGGCTCTGGCTACACCTTC
TRBD2	TRBV28	-	TRBJ2-1	16	CASSLLGTSGRYEQFF	TGTGCCAGCAGTTTATTAGGGACTAGCGGGAGATATGAGCAGTTCTTC
TRBD2	TRBV28	-	TRBJ2-1	14	CASAGGGTNNEQFF	TGTGCCAGTGCGGGAGGGGGGACCAACAATGAGCAGTTCTTC
TRBD1	TRBV11-1	-	TRBJ2-5	13	CASSLTGAETQYF	TGTGCCAGCAGCCTGACAGGGGCAGAGACCCAGTACTTC
TRBD1	TRBV9	-	TRBJ1-1	15	CASSVVQGALTEAFF	TGTGCCAGCAGCGTAGTACAGGGGGCGCTTACTGAAGCTTTCTTT
-	TRBV7-2	-	TRBJ1-2	16	CASSLRPGQRTYGYTF	TGTGCCAGCAGCTTACGGCCGGGACAAAGAACCTATGGCTACACCTTC
-	TRBV5-5	-	TRBJ2-3	11	CASSLSDTQYF	TGTGCCAGCAGCTTGTCGGATACGCAGTATTTT
TRBD2	TRBV7-6	-	TRBJ2-1	15	CASSPLAGAGNEQFF	TGTGCCAGCAGCCCTTTAGCGGGAGCTGGTAATGAGCAGTTCTTC
-	TRBV27	-	TRBJ1-6	15	CASSPLLSYNSPLHF	TGTGCCAGCAGCCCCTTACTCTCCTATAATTCACCCCTCCACTTT
-	TRBV6-5	-	TRBJ2-2	14	CASSYQGSTGELFF	TGTGCCAGCAGTTACCAGGGGTCCACCGGGGAGCTGTTTTTT
-	TRBV5-4	-	TRBJ2-7	16	CASSLDLRSRDYEQYF	TGTGCCAGCAGCTTGGATCTTCGGAGCAGGGACTACGAGCAGTACTTC
-	TRBV5-8	once	TRBJ2-5	13	CASTPDNQETQYF	TGTGCCAGCACGCCGGACAACCAAGAGACCCAGTACTTC
TRBD1	TRBV5-1	-	TRBJ2-2	16	CASSLSGTGNTGELFF	TGCGCCAGCAGCTTGTCAGGGACAGGTAACACCGGGGAGCTGTTTTTT
TRBD1	TRBV5-1	-	TRBJ1-2	15	CASSFLAGGDYGYTF	TGCGCCAGCAGCTTCCTTGCAGGGGGTGACTATGGCTACACCTTC
TRBD1	TRBV6-5	-	TRBJ1-2	12	CASSRQGYGYTF	TGTGCCAGCAGCCGACAGGGCTATGGCTACACCTTC
TRBD1	TRBV2	-	TRBJ1-2	13	CASRGQGYYGYTF	TGTGCCAGCAGGGGACAGGGCTACTATGGCTACACCTTC
-	TRBV6-5	-	TRBJ1-1	14	CASSSGHLNTEAFF	TGTGCCAGCAGTTCCGGACACTTGAACACTGAAGCTTTCTTT
-	TRBV7-3	-	TRBJ2-1	14	CASSLETINNEQFF	TGTGCCAGCAGCTTAGAGACTATAAACAATGAGCAGTTCTTC
-	TRBV30	-	TRBJ1-3	16	CAWSVIGSGAGNTIYF	TGTGCCTGGAGTGTGATTGGCAGCGGCGCTGGAAACACCATATATTTT
TRBD2	TRBV6-5	-	TRBJ2-3	15	CASSPGLAPTDTQYF	TGTGCCAGCAGTCCCGGACTAGCTCCAACAGATACGCAGTATTTT
TRBD2	TRBV5-4	-	TRBJ2-1	16	CASSLAGGSSYNEQFF	TGTGCCAGCAGCTTGGCGGGGGGGAGCTCCTACAATGAGCAGTTCTTC
-	TRBV20-1	-	TRBJ2-7	11	CSAPGNYEQYF	TGCAGTGCCCCAGGGAACTACGAGCAGTACTTC
-	TRBV7-2	-	TRBJ2-1	15	CASSPATGIYNEQFF	TGTGCCAGCAGCCCAGCGACAGGCATCTACAATGAGCAGTTCTTC
-	TRBV4-3	-	TRBJ2-4	17	CASSQEAAGGAKNIQYF	TGCGCCAGCAGCCAAGAAGCGGCGGGCGGAGCCAAAAACATTCAGTACTTC
-	TRBV10-3	-	TRBJ2-3	12	CAIGSTGDTQYF	TGTGCCATCGGGTCGACAGGAGATACGCAGTATTTT
-	TRBV14	-	TRBJ1-1	14	CASSRQRGRTEAFF	TGTGCCAGCAGCCGGCAGCGGGGGAGAACCGAAGCTTTCTTT
-	TRBV11-3	-	TRBJ1-5	17	CASSLWAGVSRNQPQHF	TGTGCCAGCAGCTTATGGGCAGGGGTTTCTAGGAATCAGCCCCAGCATTTT
-	TRBV20-1	-	TRBJ2-3	11	CSAYDSTAQYF	TGCAGTGCTTACGACTCAACGGCACAGTATTTT
TRBD1	TRBV5-6	-	TRBJ2-7	15	CASSLDSDRVYEQYF	TGTGCCAGCAGCTTGGATTCGGACAGGGTCTACGAGCAGTACTTC
-	TRBV18	-	TRBJ2-3	16	CASSPPEQYGADTQYF	TGTGCCAGCTCACCACCGGAACAGTACGGGGCAGATACGCAGTATTTT
TRBD1	TRBV2	few	TRBJ1-2	15	CASSFTGTVIYGYTF	TGTGCCAGCAGTTTTACCGGGACAGTGATTTATGGCTACACCTTC
TRBD2	TRBV7-6	-	TRBJ2-3	18	CASRLKKGLAGVTDTQYF	TGTGCCAGCAGGTTAAAGAAGGGGCTAGCGGGGGTCACAGATACGCAGTATTTT
-	TRBV7-8	-	TRBJ1-1	13	CASSSYGNTEAFF	TGTGCCAGCAGCTCATACGGGAACACTGAAGCTTTCTTT
-	TRBV7-2	-	TRBJ2-7	17	CASSLVGYSGVGYEQYF	TGTGCCAGCAGCTTAGTAGGGTATTCGGGAGTAGGCTACGAGCAGTACTTC
TRBD1	TRBV7-9	-	TRBJ2-7	16	CSSSLSRTGGLYEQYF	TGTTCCAGCAGCTTAAGCCGGACAGGGGGCTTATACGAGCAGTACTTC
-	TRBV9	once	TRBJ1-3	15	CASSVDWASGNTIYF	TGTGCCAGCAGCGTAGACTGGGCCTCTGGAAACACCATATATTTT
-	TRBV5-6	-	TRBJ1-4	16	CASSLSQQLVTEKLFF	TGTGCCAGCAGCTTGTCCCAACAACTAGTCACGGAAAAACTGTTTTTT
-	TRBV7-2	-	TRBJ1-5	15	CASSLGREEGQPQHF	TGTGCCAGCAGCTTAGGCAGGGAGGAGGGCCAGCCCCAGCATTTT
-	TRBV6-1	-	TRBJ2-1	14	CASSERLVNNEQFF	TGTGCCAGTAGTGAGCGACTAGTAAACAATGAGCAGTTCTTC
-	TRBV7-2	-	TRBJ1-3	19	CASSLAGGYRTAGGNTIYF	TGTGCCAGCAGCTTAGCTGGAGGGTACCGGACGGCGGGTGGAAACACCATATATTTT
-	TRBV19	-	TRBJ1-2	13	CASSVSGAAGYTF	TGTGCCAGTAGTGTTTCAGGGGCTGCTGGCTACACCTTC
TRBD1	TRBV6-5	-	TRBJ2-3	15	CASSYSGTVTDTQYF	TGTGCCAGCAGTTACTCGGGGACAGTTACAGATACGCAGTATTTT
TRBD2	TRBV6-5	-	TRBJ2-7	14	CASSYKASGIGQYF	TGTGCCAGCAGTTACAAGGCTAGCGGGATTGGGCAGTACTTC
TRBD2	TRBV7-9	-	TRBJ2-7	16	CASSLVTREGAYEQYF	TGTGCCAGCAGCTTAGTCACGCGGGAGGGGGCCTACGAGCAGTACTTC
-	TRBV7-3	-	TRBJ2-7	12	CASSLRQGEQYF	TGTGCCAGCAGCTTAAGGCAGGGCGAGCAGTACTTC